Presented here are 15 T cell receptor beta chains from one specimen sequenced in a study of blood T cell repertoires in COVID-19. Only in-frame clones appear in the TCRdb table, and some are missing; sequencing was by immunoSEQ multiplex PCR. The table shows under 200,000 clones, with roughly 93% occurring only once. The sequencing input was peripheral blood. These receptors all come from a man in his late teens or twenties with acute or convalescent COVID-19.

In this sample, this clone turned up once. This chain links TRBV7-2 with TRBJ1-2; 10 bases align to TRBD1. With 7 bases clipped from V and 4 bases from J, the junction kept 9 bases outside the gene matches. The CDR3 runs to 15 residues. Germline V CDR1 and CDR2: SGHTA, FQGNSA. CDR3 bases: TGTGCCAGCACCCGGCGACAGGGGGCTGCCTATGGCTACACCTTC. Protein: CASTRRQGAAYGYTF. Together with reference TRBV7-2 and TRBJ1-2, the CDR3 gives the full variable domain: GAGVSQSPSNKVTEKGKDVELRCDPISGHTALYWYRQSLGQGLEFLIYFQGNSAPDKSGLPSDRFSAERTGGSVSTLTIQRTQQEDSAVYLCASTRRQGAAYGYTFGSGTRLTVV.

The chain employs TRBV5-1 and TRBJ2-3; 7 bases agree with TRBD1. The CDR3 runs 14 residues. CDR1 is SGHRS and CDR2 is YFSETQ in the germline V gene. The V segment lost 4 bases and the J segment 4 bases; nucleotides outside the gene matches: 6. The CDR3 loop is CASSLQTGPDTQYF. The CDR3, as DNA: TGCGCCAGCAGCCTCCAGACAGGGCCAGATACGCAGTATTTT.

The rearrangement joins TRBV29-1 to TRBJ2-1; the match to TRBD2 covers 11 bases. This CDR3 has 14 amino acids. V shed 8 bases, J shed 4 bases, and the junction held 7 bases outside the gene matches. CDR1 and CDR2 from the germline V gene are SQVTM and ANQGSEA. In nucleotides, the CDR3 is TGCAGCTCCGGTGGACTAGCGGGTTACAATGAGCAGTTCTTC. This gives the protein CSSGGLAGYNEQFF.

CDR3 DNA: TGTGCCAGCAGTGTACGACTAGCGGGGGGGTCTGGGGCCAACGTCCTGACTTTC. Amino acid sequence: CASSVRLAGGSGANVLTF. V and J are TRBV6-1 and TRBJ2-6; 14 bases are a match to TRBD2. The CDR3 totals 18 residues. Germline V gene sequence: CDR1 MNHNS, CDR2 SASEGT. Trimming removed 4 bases from V and 1 base from J; junction bases left unmatched: 3.

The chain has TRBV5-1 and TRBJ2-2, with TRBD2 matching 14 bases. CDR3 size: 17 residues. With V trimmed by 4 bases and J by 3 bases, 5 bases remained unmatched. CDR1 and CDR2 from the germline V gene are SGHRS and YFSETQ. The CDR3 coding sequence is TGCGCCAGCAGCGGAGGACTAGCGGGAGGTCACACCGGGGAGCTGTTTTTT. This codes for CASSGGLAGGHTGELFF.

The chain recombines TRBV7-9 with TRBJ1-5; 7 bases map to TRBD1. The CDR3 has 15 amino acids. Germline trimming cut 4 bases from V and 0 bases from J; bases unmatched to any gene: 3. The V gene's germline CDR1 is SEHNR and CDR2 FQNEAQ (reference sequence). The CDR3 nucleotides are TGTGCCAGCAGCTGGGACAGAGATAGCAATCAGCCCCAGCATTTT. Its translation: CASSWDRDSNQPQHF.

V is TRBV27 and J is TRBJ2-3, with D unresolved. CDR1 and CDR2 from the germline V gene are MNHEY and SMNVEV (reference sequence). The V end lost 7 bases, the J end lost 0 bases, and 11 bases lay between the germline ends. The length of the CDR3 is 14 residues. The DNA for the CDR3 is TGTGCCAGCACTATCGGGTCTAGCACAGATACGCAGTATTTT. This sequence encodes CASTIGSSTDTQYF.

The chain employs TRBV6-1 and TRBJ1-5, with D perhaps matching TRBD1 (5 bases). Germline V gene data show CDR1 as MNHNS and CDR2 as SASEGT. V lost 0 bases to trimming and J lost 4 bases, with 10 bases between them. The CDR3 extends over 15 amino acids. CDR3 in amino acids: CASSEAWGGNQPQHF. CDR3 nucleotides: TGTGCCAGCAGTGAAGCGTGGGGGGGGAATCAGCCCCAGCATTTT.

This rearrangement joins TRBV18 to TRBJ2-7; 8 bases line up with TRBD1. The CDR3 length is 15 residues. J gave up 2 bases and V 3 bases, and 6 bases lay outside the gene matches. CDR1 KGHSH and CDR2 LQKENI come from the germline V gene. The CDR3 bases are TGTGCCAGCTCACCTGGGACAGGTGCTACCTACGAGCAGTACTTC. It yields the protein CASSPGTGATYEQYF.

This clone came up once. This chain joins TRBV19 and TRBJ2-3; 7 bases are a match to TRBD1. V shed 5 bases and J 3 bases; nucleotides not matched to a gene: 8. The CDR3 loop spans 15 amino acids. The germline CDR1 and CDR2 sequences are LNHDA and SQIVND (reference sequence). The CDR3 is CASSLLGRGTDTQYF. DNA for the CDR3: TGTGCCAGTAGTCTTCTGGGCAGGGGGACAGATACGCAGTATTTT.

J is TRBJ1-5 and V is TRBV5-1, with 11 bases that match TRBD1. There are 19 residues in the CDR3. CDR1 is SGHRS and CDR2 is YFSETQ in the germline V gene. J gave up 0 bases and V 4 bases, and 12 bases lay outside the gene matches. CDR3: CASSPQDRGQGGSNQPQHF. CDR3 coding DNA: TGCGCCAGCAGCCCCCAGGACAGGGGGCAAGGGGGTAGCAATCAGCCCCAGCATTTT.

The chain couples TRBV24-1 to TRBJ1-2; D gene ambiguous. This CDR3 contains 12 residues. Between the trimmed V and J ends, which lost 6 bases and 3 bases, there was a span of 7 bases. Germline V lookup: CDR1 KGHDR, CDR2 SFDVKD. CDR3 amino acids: CATSNPYYGYTF. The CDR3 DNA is TGTGCCACCAGTAATCCCTACTATGGCTACACCTTC.

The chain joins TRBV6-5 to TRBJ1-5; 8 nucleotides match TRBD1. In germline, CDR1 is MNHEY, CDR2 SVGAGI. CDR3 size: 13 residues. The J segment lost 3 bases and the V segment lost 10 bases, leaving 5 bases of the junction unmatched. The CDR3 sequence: CAIRDRINQPQHF. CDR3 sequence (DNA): TGTGCCATCAGGGACAGGATCAATCAGCCCCAGCATTTT.

CDR3 DNA: TGTGCCAGCAGCTTGGATCGAGGAGTATATGGCTACACCTTC. This encodes CASSLDRGVYGYTF. The rearrangement uses TRBV5-4 and TRBJ1-2; D unclear. With 0 bases removed from V and 5 bases from J, the gap between germline ends came to 11 bases. This CDR3 is built from 14 residues. The germline gives CDR1 SGHNT, CDR2 YYREEE (reference sequence).

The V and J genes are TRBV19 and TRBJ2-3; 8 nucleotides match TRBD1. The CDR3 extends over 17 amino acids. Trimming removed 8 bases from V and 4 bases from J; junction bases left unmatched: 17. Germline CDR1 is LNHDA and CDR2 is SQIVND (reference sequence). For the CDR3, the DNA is TGTGCCAGTGGACGTGTCTACGGACAGGGTGGGTCAGATACGCAGTATTTT. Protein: CASGRVYGQGGSDTQYF.